Listed below are T cell receptor beta chains from one sample, sequenced in a study of T cell repertoires in cytomegalovirus infection. TCRdb itself ran the reads through MiXCR, one entry per CDR3 protein. The sample includes around 500,000 distinct CDR3 sequences, about two fifths of them seen just once. Their antigens are not known. Specimen: cultured PBMCs, collected from culture after CMV antigen stimulation. These TCRs come from a human donor in good health (CMV status not recorded). Some clones in this sample may be carry-over from other donors' samples. The CDR3 runs from the conserved cysteine through the conserved F or W. The order of the fields is clone size, D gene, V gene, J gene, CDR3 protein, CDR3 DNA. The D gene is left open where the match is weak. Size values are once, few and many counts, or a class for expanded clones, and some rows have none.

clone_size: few
d_call: .
v_call: TRBV6-1
j_call: TRBJ2-7
cdr3_aa: CASSRVGYEQYF
cdr3_nt: TGTGCCAGCAGTAGGGTGGGCTACGAGCAGTACTTC

clone_size: few
d_call: .
v_call: TRBV6-1
j_call: TRBJ2-1
cdr3_aa: CASSENWYNEQFF
cdr3_nt: TGTGCCAGCAGTGAAAACTGGTACAATGAGCAGTTCTTC

clone_size: .
d_call: .
v_call: TRBV4-2
j_call: TRBJ1-1
cdr3_aa: CASSRERPGEAFF
cdr3_nt: TGTGCCAGCAGCCGAGAAAGACCGGGTGAAGCTTTCTTT

clone_size: few
d_call: TRBD2
v_call: TRBV7-9
j_call: TRBJ2-1
cdr3_aa: CASSSQGQRGIFREQFF
cdr3_nt: TGTGCCAGCAGCTCCCAGGGCCAGCGGGGGATCTTCAGGGAGCAGTTCTTC

clone_size: .
d_call: TRBD1
v_call: TRBV7-2
j_call: TRBJ1-5
cdr3_aa: CASSLRTGAGQPQHF
cdr3_nt: TGTGCCAGCAGCTTACGGACAGGGGCGGGGCAGCCCCAGCATTTT

clone_size: few
d_call: .
v_call: TRBV7-6
j_call: TRBJ2-5
cdr3_aa: CASSSTLGGQETQYF
cdr3_nt: TGTGCCAGCAGCTCAACCCTAGGAGGGCAAGAGACCCAGTACTTC

clone_size: many
d_call: TRBD1
v_call: TRBV19
j_call: TRBJ2-7
cdr3_aa: CASSRQPGTATYEQYF
cdr3_nt: TGTGCCAGTAGTCGACAACCCGGGACAGCCACCTACGAGCAGTACTTC

clone_size: .
d_call: TRBD1
v_call: TRBV28
j_call: TRBJ2-7
cdr3_aa: CASSPVRDRGPLSREQYF
cdr3_nt: TGTGCCAGCAGTCCCGTCCGGGACAGGGGGCCCCTCTCTCGCGAGCAGTACTTC

clone_size: .
d_call: .
v_call: TRBV4-1
j_call: TRBJ1-1
cdr3_aa: CASSQVGGRGNTEAFF
cdr3_nt: TGCGCCAGCAGCCAAGTCGGGGGCAGGGGGAACACTGAAGCTTTCTTT

clone_size: .
d_call: .
v_call: TRBV14
j_call: TRBJ1-1
cdr3_aa: CASNLAGTEAFF
cdr3_nt: TGTGCCAGTAACCTCGCGGGCACTGAAGCTTTCTTT

clone_size: .
d_call: .
v_call: TRBV20-1
j_call: TRBJ2-5
cdr3_aa: CSARDWQQQETQYF
cdr3_nt: TGCAGTGCTAGAGATTGGCAGCAACAAGAGACCCAGTACTTC

clone_size: few
d_call: TRBD1
v_call: TRBV7-6
j_call: TRBJ1-2
cdr3_aa: CASSPSTGQAANYGYTF
cdr3_nt: TGTGCCAGCAGCCCGAGCACTGGACAGGCAGCTAACTATGGCTACACCTTC

clone_size: .
d_call: .
v_call: TRBV11-2
j_call: TRBJ2-7
cdr3_aa: CASSSLRDGTSYEQYF
cdr3_nt: TGTGCCAGCAGCTCCCTTCGGGACGGAACCTCCTACGAGCAGTACTTC

clone_size: many
d_call: TRBD1
v_call: TRBV11-2
j_call: TRBJ1-3
cdr3_aa: CASSLRGTGFSGNTIYF
cdr3_nt: TGTGCCAGCAGCTTACGCGGGACAGGGTTCTCTGGAAACACCATATATTTT

clone_size: few
d_call: .
v_call: TRBV20-1
j_call: TRBJ1-3
cdr3_aa: CSATDGRSGNTIYF
cdr3_nt: TGCAGTGCTACGGACGGCCGATCTGGAAACACCATATATTTT

clone_size: .
d_call: .
v_call: TRBV18
j_call: TRBJ2-1
cdr3_aa: CASFDSRYNEQFF
cdr3_nt: TGTGCCAGCTTTGATTCCAGATACAATGAGCAGTTCTTC

clone_size: .
d_call: TRBD1
v_call: TRBV6-1
j_call: TRBJ1-1
cdr3_aa: CASSRTGGNTEAFF
cdr3_nt: TGTGCCAGCAGTCGGACAGGGGGCAACACTGAAGCTTTCTTT

clone_size: few
d_call: .
v_call: TRBV12-3/TRBV12-4
j_call: TRBJ1-1
cdr3_aa: CASLLPATWPSEAFF
cdr3_nt: TGTGCCAGTCTTCTACCTGCCACATGGCCGAGCGAAGCTTTCTTT

clone_size: .
d_call: TRBD1
v_call: TRBV7-2
j_call: TRBJ1-6
cdr3_aa: CATADRTNSPLHF
cdr3_nt: TGTGCCACCGCGGACAGGACTAATTCACCCCTCCACTTT

clone_size: few
d_call: .
v_call: TRBV7-2
j_call: TRBJ1-1
cdr3_aa: CASSLAPNTRAFF
cdr3_nt: TGTGCCAGCAGCTTAGCGCCAAATACTAGGGCTTTCTTT

clone_size: .
d_call: .
v_call: TRBV6-6
j_call: TRBJ1-6
cdr3_aa: CASSYSLAFDYNSPLHF
cdr3_nt: TGTGCCAGCAGTTACTCCTTGGCATTCGACTATAATTCACCCCTCCACTTT

clone_size: few
d_call: TRBD1
v_call: TRBV7-9
j_call: TRBJ1-5
cdr3_aa: CASSAWDSPQPQHF
cdr3_nt: TGTGCCAGCAGCGCATGGGACAGCCCACAGCCCCAGCATTTT

clone_size: few
d_call: .
v_call: TRBV7-6
j_call: TRBJ2-7
cdr3_aa: CASSPGAGDWEQYF
cdr3_nt: TGTGCCAGCAGCCCGGGGGCAGGGGATTGGGAGCAGTACTTC

clone_size: .
d_call: TRBD1
v_call: TRBV7-8
j_call: TRBJ2-7
cdr3_aa: CASSLAGTAISYEQYF
cdr3_nt: TGTGCCAGCAGCTTAGCGGGGACAGCAATCTCCTACGAGCAGTACTTC

clone_size: .
d_call: .
v_call: TRBV7-9
j_call: TRBJ2-7
cdr3_aa: CASSLVAGRSYEQYF
cdr3_nt: TGTGCCAGCAGCTTAGTGGCAGGGCGGTCCTACGAGCAGTACTTC

clone_size: .
d_call: .
v_call: TRBV6-8
j_call: TRBJ1-3
cdr3_aa: CASAPRPLSGNTIYF
cdr3_nt: TGTGCCAGCGCCCCCCGACCGCTCTCTGGAAACACCATATATTTT

clone_size: few
d_call: .
v_call: TRBV7-6
j_call: TRBJ2-7
cdr3_aa: CASSEFGTTGAQYF
cdr3_nt: TGTGCCAGCAGCGAATTCGGGACAACTGGGGCGCAGTACTTC

clone_size: .
d_call: TRBD2
v_call: TRBV7-2
j_call: TRBJ2-1
cdr3_aa: CASSLNLLLAGSGHEQFF
cdr3_nt: TGTGCCAGCAGCTTAAACCTGTTACTAGCGGGATCTGGGCATGAGCAGTTCTTC

clone_size: .
d_call: .
v_call: TRBV23-1
j_call: TRBJ2-5
cdr3_aa: CASSQGGRLETQYF
cdr3_nt: TGCGCCAGCAGTCAAGGGGGGAGGTTGGAGACCCAGTACTTC

clone_size: .
d_call: TRBD2
v_call: TRBV7-6
j_call: TRBJ2-5
cdr3_aa: CASSSGMWGETQYF
cdr3_nt: TGTGCCAGCAGCAGCGGGATGTGGGGGGAGACCCAGTACTTC

clone_size: .
d_call: .
v_call: TRBV11-2
j_call: TRBJ2-7
cdr3_aa: CASSVDYYEQYF
cdr3_nt: TGTGCCAGCAGCGTGGACTACTACGAGCAGTACTTC

clone_size: .
d_call: TRBD1
v_call: TRBV6-8
j_call: TRBJ2-3
cdr3_aa: CASSYGGDREVYF
cdr3_nt: TGTGCCAGCAGTTACGGAGGGGACAGGGAGGTGTATTTT

clone_size: once
d_call: TRBD2
v_call: TRBV29-1
j_call: TRBJ2-7
cdr3_aa: CSVSSGSSYEQYF
cdr3_nt: TGCAGCGTTTCTAGCGGCAGCTCCTACGAGCAGTACTTC

clone_size: .
d_call: TRBD1
v_call: TRBV12-3/TRBV12-4
j_call: TRBJ1-2
cdr3_aa: CASTGDSDYGYTF
cdr3_nt: TGTGCCAGCACCGGGGACAGCGACTATGGCTACACCTTC

clone_size: few
d_call: .
v_call: TRBV7-2
j_call: TRBJ1-1
cdr3_aa: CASSPRPGRVTEAFF
cdr3_nt: TGTGCCAGCAGCCCCCGACCCGGACGGGTCACTGAAGCTTTCTTT

clone_size: .
d_call: .
v_call: TRBV20-1
j_call: TRBJ2-1
cdr3_aa: CSASDQSSYNEQFF
cdr3_nt: TGCAGTGCTTCCGACCAAAGCTCCTACAATGAGCAGTTCTTC

clone_size: few
d_call: .
v_call: TRBV4-1
j_call: TRBJ1-2
cdr3_aa: CASSQDPTGLPYGYTF
cdr3_nt: TGCGCCAGCAGCCAAGACCCGACAGGCTTGCCCTATGGCTACACCTTC

clone_size: few
d_call: .
v_call: TRBV7-2
j_call: TRBJ2-1
cdr3_aa: CASSYGAGDNEQFF
cdr3_nt: TGTGCCAGCAGCTATGGAGCCGGCGACAATGAGCAGTTCTTC

clone_size: few
d_call: .
v_call: TRBV2
j_call: TRBJ2-7
cdr3_aa: CASSEALVREEPYEQYF
cdr3_nt: TGTGCCAGCAGTGAAGCGCTTGTCAGGGAAGAACCCTACGAGCAGTACTTC

clone_size: .
d_call: .
v_call: TRBV7-9
j_call: TRBJ2-5
cdr3_aa: CASSLMAAEETQYF
cdr3_nt: TGTGCCAGCAGCTTAATGGCGGCAGAAGAGACCCAGTACTTC

clone_size: few
d_call: TRBD2
v_call: TRBV7-9
j_call: TRBJ2-5
cdr3_aa: CASSLTSGRVQETQYF
cdr3_nt: TGTGCCAGCAGCCTTACTAGCGGGAGGGTCCAAGAGACCCAGTACTTC

clone_size: .
d_call: .
v_call: TRBV6-8
j_call: TRBJ2-7
cdr3_aa: CASRRSGASYEQYF
cdr3_nt: TGTGCCAGCAGACGATCAGGAGCCTCCTACGAGCAGTACTTC

clone_size: few
d_call: TRBD2
v_call: TRBV7-2
j_call: TRBJ2-3
cdr3_aa: CASSLVGLAAQYF
cdr3_nt: TGTGCCAGCAGCTTAGTAGGACTAGCGGCGCAGTATTTT

clone_size: .
d_call: .
v_call: TRBV6-6
j_call: TRBJ2-5
cdr3_aa: CASSYSRSQETQYF
cdr3_nt: TGTGCCAGCAGTTACTCCAGGTCCCAAGAGACCCAGTACTTC

clone_size: .
d_call: .
v_call: TRBV2
j_call: TRBJ2-7
cdr3_aa: CASIGLDFYEQYF
cdr3_nt: TGTGCCAGCATCGGTCTAGATTTCTACGAGCAGTACTTC

clone_size: few
d_call: .
v_call: TRBV7-2
j_call: TRBJ1-5
cdr3_aa: CASSPLGTKDQPQHF
cdr3_nt: TGTGCCAGCAGCCCACTTGGGACCAAAGATCAGCCCCAGCATTTT

clone_size: few
d_call: TRBD2
v_call: TRBV29-1
j_call: TRBJ2-1
cdr3_aa: CSTSSGEQFF
cdr3_nt: TGCAGCACCTCTAGCGGTGAGCAGTTCTTC

clone_size: .
d_call: TRBD1
v_call: TRBV6-8
j_call: TRBJ1-2
cdr3_aa: CASKPNNRGQNGYTF
cdr3_nt: TGTGCCAGCAAGCCGAATAACAGGGGGCAGAATGGCTACACCTTC

clone_size: few
d_call: .
v_call: TRBV7-9
j_call: TRBJ2-1
cdr3_aa: CASSRGLGYNEQFF
cdr3_nt: TGTGCCAGCAGCCGGGGGTTAGGCTACAATGAGCAGTTCTTC

clone_size: .
d_call: TRBD2
v_call: TRBV10-3
j_call: TRBJ2-1
cdr3_aa: CAISDIAGGPRNEQFF
cdr3_nt: TGTGCCATCAGCGATATAGCGGGAGGGCCCCGCAATGAGCAGTTCTTC

clone_size: .
d_call: TRBD2
v_call: TRBV7-2
j_call: TRBJ2-7
cdr3_aa: CASSFVAGGRYEQYF
cdr3_nt: TGTGCCAGCAGCTTTGTTGCGGGGGGACGCTACGAGCAGTACTTC